The present T cell receptor (beta chain) was sequenced within a study of blood T cell repertoires in COVID-19. V lost 4 bases and J lost 8, with 15 bases in between. CDR3 length: 14 amino acids. CDR1 and CDR2 from the germline V gene are LGHNA and YSLEER. Generated by immunoSEQ multiplex PCR, the TCRdb table keeps only in-frame clones and is missing some. The repertoire holds around 40,000 clones, with about 90% as singletons. The genes are TRBV4-3 and TRBJ2-1, with D possibly TRBD2 on 5 matching bases. The receptor comes from a woman in her 30s in a cohort sampled during active COVID-19. Sequencing was carried out using peripheral blood. The CDR3 DNA reads as TGCGCCAGCAGCCTTGACGGTCCGAGGGATGAGCAGTTCTTC. Its translation: CASSLDGPRDEQFF.